Shown below are 15 T cell receptor beta chains from a single sample sequenced in a study of T-cell reconstitution after alpha-beta-depleted transplantation in children (dated by TCRdb to about 2016). The library was built by means of PCR. Sequenced on an Illumina HiSeq 2500. Molecular barcoding was employed in the preparation of TCR libraries, with unique molecular identifiers being used to normalize TCRbeta repertoire quantification. The raw public data were reprocessed by TCRdb itself: fastp quality trimming at Q25, MiXCR clonotype calling, in-frame beta chains only. CDR3 protein duplicates are merged, each entry listing the most common genes and DNA. The sample profile shows about 540,000 distinct CDR3 sequences; roughly 18% of them were found once. Over 3% of the sample is taken by the ten largest. The sequences come from PBMCs from the stem cell graft donor, collected from the stem cell graft. The receptors stem from a human donor who donated a stem cell graft to a child with acute lymphoblastic leukemia.

This clonotype was observed a handful of times. This chain joins TRBV5-1 and TRBJ2-7; D might be TRBD1 (5 bases). Trimming removed 1 base from V and 0 bases from J, with 11 bases in between. CDR1 is SGHRS and CDR2 is YFSETQ in the germline V gene. The CDR3 totals 15 residues. CDR3 sequence: CASSLKVDNSYEQYF. Here the CDR3 DNA reads TGCGCCAGCAGCTTGAAAGTGGACAACTCCTACGAGCAGTACTTC.

The chain recombines TRBV5-1 with TRBJ2-7; weak D call: TRBD2 (6 bases). Germline values: CDR1 SGHRS, CDR2 YFSETQ. The V end was cut by 2 bases, the J end by 2 bases, with 14 bases between. The CDR3 is made up of 15 amino acids. CDR3 sequence: CASSFFSGKAYEQYF. In DNA form, the CDR3 reads TGCGCCAGCAGCTTCTTTAGCGGAAAAGCCTACGAGCAGTACTTC.

This clonotype has just a few counts. The chain is built from TRBV9 and TRBJ1-6; 8 bases align to TRBD1. With V trimmed by 3 bases and J by 7 bases, 6 bases remained unmatched. The CDR3 has 15 residues. Germline CDR1 reads SGDLS; CDR2 reads YYNGEE. Here the CDR3 reads CASSAGTGENSPLHF. The CDR3 nucleotides read TGTGCCAGCAGCGCCGGGACAGGCGAGAATTCACCCCTCCACTTT.

The V and J genes are TRBV7-9 and TRBJ2-3, with 9 bases fitting TRBD2. Germline CDR1 is SEHNR and CDR2 is FQNEAQ (reference sequence). V trimming: 7 bases; J trimming: 1 base; junction bases outside the gene matches: 6. This CDR3 comprises 15 residues. As DNA, the CDR3 is TGTGCCAGCATCCTAGCGGGATCGGGCACAGATACGCAGTATTTT. Translating gives CASILAGSGTDTQYF.

This clonotype was counted at least ten times. This rearrangement joins TRBV28 to TRBJ2-7; TRBD2 might be the D (6 bases). This CDR3 spans 14 amino acids. The ends were cut back, 3 bases at V and 0 bases at J, with 9 bases in the middle. Germline V gene lookup returns CDR1 MDHEN and CDR2 SYDVKM. CDR3 protein: CASSLRDRSYEQYF. CDR3 nucleotides: TGTGCCAGCAGTTTGCGGGACCGCTCCTACGAGCAGTACTTC.

The rearrangement uses TRBV19 and TRBJ1-5, with no clear D. The CDR3 has 15 amino acids. Deletions cut 3 bases from V and 0 bases from J, with 9 bases between. Germline loops: CDR1 LNHDA, CDR2 SQIVND (reference sequence). Here the CDR3 reads CASSIKLNSNQPQHF. The CDR3 DNA reads TGTGCCAGTAGTATTAAGTTGAATAGCAATCAGCCCCAGCATTTT.

The chain couples TRBV18 to TRBJ1-2, with a possible D match to TRBD1 (5 bases). V lost 4 bases and J 4 bases, leaving 10 bases between the germline ends. This CDR3 has 13 amino acids. CDR1 KGHSH and CDR2 LQKENI come from the germline V gene. The CDR3 protein is CASSLGEPYGYTF. The CDR3 nucleotides are TGTGCCAGCTCACTGGGGGAGCCCTATGGCTACACCTTC.

The chain combines TRBV5-1 with TRBJ2-5; tentatively, D is TRBD2 (6 bases). CDR1 is SGHRS, CDR2 YFSETQ, per germline. The CDR3 runs to 15 residues. V lost 0 bases to trimming and J lost 5 bases, with 14 bases between them. The DNA of the CDR3 is TGCGCCAGCAGCTTGGAGTCGGGGGTCGGGGAGACCCAGTACTTC. Its protein is CASSLESGVGETQYF.

This clonotype has a handful of counts. The chain couples TRBV29-1 to TRBJ1-1; D not resolved. The CDR3 loop spans 15 amino acids. The germline V gene has CDR1 SQVTM and CDR2 ANQGSEA. V lost 0 bases to trimming and J lost 7 bases, with 18 bases between them. The CDR3 coding sequence is TGCAGCGTTGAAGATCTTAGAGGGATCCACGATGAAGCTTTCTTT. This encodes CSVEDLRGIHDEAFF.

The chain joins TRBV7-9 to TRBJ2-7, with D possibly being TRBD1 or TRBD2 (5 bases each). Deletions cut 2 bases from V and 0 bases from J, with 11 bases between. Germline CDR1 reads SEHNR; CDR2 reads FQNEAQ (reference sequence). The CDR3 is made up of 15 amino acids. Here the CDR3 reads CASSLSRESSYEQYF. Written as DNA, the CDR3 is TGTGCCAGCAGCTTATCCAGGGAGAGCTCCTACGAGCAGTACTTC.

This clonotype was counted only a few times. The V call is TRBV5-1, the J call TRBJ1-1; 10 bases map to TRBD1. Looked up from germline, CDR1 is SGHRS and CDR2 is YFSETQ. After removal of 4 bases from V and 4 bases from J, the junction contained 13 bases not matched to a gene. The CDR3 totals 17 residues. The CDR3 protein is CASSAATGGALPTEAFF. CDR3 DNA sequence: TGCGCCAGCAGCGCGGCGACAGGGGGCGCGTTACCCACTGAAGCTTTCTTT.

J is TRBJ2-2 and V is TRBV3-1; D is perhaps TRBD1 or TRBD2 (5 bases each). The germline V gene has CDR1 LGHDT and CDR2 YNNKEL (reference sequence). The CDR3 totals 16 residues. Between the trimmed V and J ends, which lost 1 base and 6 bases, there was a span of 15 bases. Here the CDR3 reads CASSQVLGDRAGELFF. The CDR3 DNA reads TGTGCCAGCAGCCAAGTTCTGGGGGATAGGGCCGGGGAGCTGTTTTTT.

This clonotype was observed a few times. CDR3 loop: CSARGATDTQYF. The DNA for the CDR3 is TGCAGTGCCCGGGGTGCCACAGATACGCAGTATTTT. The chain carries TRBV20-1 and TRBJ2-3; the D gene is possibly TRBD2 (5 bases). Trimming pared 6 bases from V and 2 bases from J, leaving 9 bases between. The germline gives CDR1 DFQATT, CDR2 SNEGSKA (reference sequence). CDR3 size: 12 residues.

This clonotype was observed a few times. The chain employs TRBV12-3 or TRBV12-4 and TRBJ1-4, with D uncertain. V was pared by 1 base and J by 10 bases, with 10 bases between. The CDR3 length is 13 residues. This CDR3 reads CASSLEIPGKLFF. The CDR3 DNA reads as TGTGCCAGCAGTTTAGAGATCCCAGGAAAACTGTTTTTT.

The V and J genes are TRBV7-8 and TRBJ2-1, with D possibly being TRBD2 (6 bases). The CDR3 has 14 residues. CDR1 is SGHVS and CDR2 is FQNEAQ in the germline V gene. The V gene lost 1 base and the J gene lost 8 bases, with 12 bases spanning the gap. The CDR3 coding sequence is TGTGCCAGCAGCTTAGGGGGGGAGTACGATGAGCAGTTCTTC. Amino acids: CASSLGGEYDEQFF.